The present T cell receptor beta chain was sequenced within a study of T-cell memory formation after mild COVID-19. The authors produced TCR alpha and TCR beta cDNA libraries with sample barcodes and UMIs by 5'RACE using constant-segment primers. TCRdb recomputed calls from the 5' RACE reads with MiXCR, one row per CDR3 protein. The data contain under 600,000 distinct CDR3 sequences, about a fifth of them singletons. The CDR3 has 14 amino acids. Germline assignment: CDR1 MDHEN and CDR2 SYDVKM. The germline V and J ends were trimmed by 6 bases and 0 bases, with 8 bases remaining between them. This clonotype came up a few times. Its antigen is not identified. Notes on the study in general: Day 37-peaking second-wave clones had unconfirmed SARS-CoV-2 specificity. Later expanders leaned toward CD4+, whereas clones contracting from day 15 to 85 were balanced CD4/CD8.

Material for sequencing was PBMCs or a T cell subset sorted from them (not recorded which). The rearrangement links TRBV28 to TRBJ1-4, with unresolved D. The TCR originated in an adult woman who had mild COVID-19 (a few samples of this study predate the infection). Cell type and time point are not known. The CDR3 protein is CASRNSATNEKLFF. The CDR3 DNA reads TGTGCCAGCAGAAACAGTGCAACTAATGAAAAACTGTTTTTT.